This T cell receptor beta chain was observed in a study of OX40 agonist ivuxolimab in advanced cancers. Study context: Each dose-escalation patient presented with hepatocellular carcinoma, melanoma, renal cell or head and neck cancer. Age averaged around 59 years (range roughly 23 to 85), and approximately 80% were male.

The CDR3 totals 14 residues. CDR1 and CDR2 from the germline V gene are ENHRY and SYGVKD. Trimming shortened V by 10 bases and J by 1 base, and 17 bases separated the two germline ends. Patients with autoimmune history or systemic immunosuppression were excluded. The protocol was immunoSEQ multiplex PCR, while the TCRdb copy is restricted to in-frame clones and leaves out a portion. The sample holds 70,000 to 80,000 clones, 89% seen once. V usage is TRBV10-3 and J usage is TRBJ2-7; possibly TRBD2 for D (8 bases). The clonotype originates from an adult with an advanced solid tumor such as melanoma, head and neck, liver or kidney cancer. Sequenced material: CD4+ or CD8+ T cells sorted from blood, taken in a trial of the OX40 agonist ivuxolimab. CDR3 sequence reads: CASRGTSASYEQYF. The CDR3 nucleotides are TGTGCCAGCAGGGGGACTAGTGCGTCCTACGAGCAGTACTTC.